One sample yielded the 26 T cell receptor beta chains listed below, sequenced in a study of T cells of healthy individuals. Each CDR3 protein gets one entry after TCRdb re-called the 5' RACE reads with MiXCR. The sample yields about 82,000 distinct CDR3 sequences, approximately 4.7% seen once. These receptor sequences come from a female donor in good health.

In regard to this clonotype: At one end, the junction sequence differs from germline, possibly due to a read error. V and J are TRBV28 and TRBJ2-5, with D possibly matching TRBD1 (6 bases). The CDR3 loop spans 17 amino acids. Looked up from germline, CDR1 is MDHEN and CDR2 is SYDVKM. The CDR3 nucleotides are TGTGACAGCAGTTTATGGAGCTTGGACAGTGACCAAGAGACCCAGTACTTC. Its protein product is CDSSLWSLDSDQETQYF.

This clonotype was counted a few times. V and J are TRBV3-1 and TRBJ2-6, with D uncertain. V shed 2 bases and J shed 1 base, with 3 bases lying between them. CDR1 and CDR2 from the germline V gene are LGHDT and YNNKEL (reference sequence). The CDR3 totals 14 residues. The CDR3: CASSQTSGANVLTF. CDR3 DNA sequence: TGTGCCAGCAGCCAAACATCTGGGGCCAACGTCCTGACTTTC.

This clonotype was observed many times. The chain is built from TRBV5-1 and TRBJ2-3; 10 positions match TRBD2. V was pared by 2 bases and J by 4 bases, with 4 bases of the junction left unmatched. Germline CDR1 SGHRS, CDR2 YFSETQ. The CDR3 is made up of 15 amino acids. The CDR3 here is CASSLLLAGADTQYF. The CDR3 DNA reads TGCGCCAGCAGCTTATTGCTAGCGGGAGCAGATACGCAGTATTTT.

This clonotype was picked up many times. This rearrangement joins TRBV7-2 to TRBJ2-1, with D maybe TRBD2 (6 bases). Germline assignment: CDR1 SGHTA and CDR2 FQGNSA. V was cut by 6 bases and J by 4 bases, with 19 bases left in between. This CDR3 comprises 16 residues. The CDR3: CASRQGPSDVYNEQFF. The CDR3 bases are TGTGCCAGCAGGCAAGGGCCTAGCGACGTTTACAATGAGCAGTTCTTC.

This chain joins TRBV27 and TRBJ1-1, with D maybe TRBD1 (6 bases). Germline assignment: CDR1 MNHEY and CDR2 SMNVEV (reference sequence). V was trimmed by 8 bases and J by 7 bases, leaving 17 bases between them. The CDR3 runs 13 residues. The CDR3 sequence: CASRWESRGEAFF. The CDR3 DNA reads as TGTGCCAGCCGCTGGGAGAGCAGGGGTGAAGCTTTCTTT.

Ten or more counts support this clonotype. The chain uses TRBV6-5 and TRBJ1-5, with no clear D. Germline CDR1 reads MNHEY; CDR2 reads SVGAGI. The length of the CDR3 is 14 residues. V was pared by 5 bases and J by 2 bases, with 10 bases between. The CDR3 is CASSDRTGNQPQHF. In DNA, the CDR3 is TGTGCCAGCAGTGATCGCACAGGCAATCAGCCCCAGCATTTT.

This chain connects TRBV20-1 to TRBJ2-7; D is unclear. V lost 3 bases and J lost 1, with 7 bases in between. The CDR3 loop spans 12 amino acids. Per germline, CDR1 DFQATT and CDR2 SNEGSKA (reference sequence). CDR3 bases: TGCAGTGCTAGGTTTGTTTCCTACGAGCAGTACTTC. Translating gives CSARFVSYEQYF.

The sample holds a few counts of this clonotype. The rearrangement links TRBV6-1 to TRBJ1-2; TRBD1 agrees at 9 bases. The J segment lost 8 bases and the V segment lost 5 bases, leaving 9 bases of the junction unmatched. This CDR3 has 14 residues. The germline gives CDR1 MNHNS, CDR2 SASEGT. The CDR3 region is CASSSQGQGNGYTF. CDR3 sequence (DNA): TGTGCCAGCAGTAGCCAGGGACAGGGTAACGGCTACACCTTC.

This clonotype was seen repeatedly, ten times or more. V usage is TRBV12-3 or TRBV12-4 and J usage is TRBJ2-1; 9 bases map to TRBD2. This CDR3 has 15 residues. J gave up 7 bases and V 9 bases, and 13 bases lay outside the gene matches. The CDR3 reads CASQREAGGPNEQFF. The CDR3 DNA reads TGTGCCAGTCAAAGGGAGGCGGGAGGGCCGAATGAGCAGTTCTTC.

This clonotype was found a few times. The V call is TRBV4-2, the J call TRBJ2-1, with 9 positions matching TRBD2. The CDR3 length is 15 residues. V lost 1 base, J lost 2 bases, and 0 bases stayed unmatched. Germline CDR1 and CDR2: LGHNA and YNFKEQ. DNA of the CDR3: TGTGCCAGCAGCCAAGTAGCGGGGGCCTACAATGAGCAGTTCTTC. Translating it yields CASSQVAGAYNEQFF.

This clonotype was found many times. This rearrangement joins TRBV5-4 to TRBJ2-3; perhaps TRBD2 as D (6 bases). This CDR3 has 12 amino acids. V lost 4 bases and J lost 6, with 9 bases in between. CDR1 and CDR2 (germline): SGHNT, YYREEE (reference sequence). CDR3 nucleotide sequence: TGTGCCAGCAGCCCAGGAGGGGATACGCAGTATTTT. It is translated as CASSPGGDTQYF.

The V gene is TRBV18, the J gene TRBJ2-7; 9 bases line up with TRBD1. The CDR3 loop spans 14 amino acids. Germline CDR1 KGHSH, CDR2 LQKENI. V shed 10 bases and J 7 bases; nucleotides not matched to a gene: 14. Here the CDR3 DNA reads TGTGCCACCTCTCACGACAGGGGGTCGGTGGAGCAGTACTTC. Protein product: CATSHDRGSVEQYF.

The CDR3 sequence: CASSYLRRDRTGETQYF. The CDR3 coding sequence is TGCGCCAGCAGCTACCTACGCCGGGACAGGACAGGAGAGACCCAGTACTTC. The chain links TRBV5-1 to TRBJ2-5, with 8 positions matching TRBD1. The CDR3 loop spans 17 amino acids. The V and J ends lost 3 bases and 4 bases, in that order; junction bases with no gene match: 14. Germline V CDR1 and CDR2: SGHRS, YFSETQ.

This clonotype has a count of ten or more. The V gene is TRBV20-1, the J gene TRBJ2-3, with 9 nucleotides matching TRBD2. Germline V gene lookup returns CDR1 DFQATT and CDR2 SNEGSKA (reference sequence). CDR3 size: 16 residues. V lost 6 bases to trimming and J lost 6 bases; unmatched junction nucleotides: 16. The CDR3 reads CSARLAGGSSRDTQYF. The CDR3 nucleotides are TGCAGTGCACGCCTGGCGGGGGGGTCCTCACGGGATACGCAGTATTTT.

This clonotype has at least ten counts. The V and J genes are TRBV5-4 and TRBJ2-1, with 7 bases aligning to TRBD2. V was pared by 7 bases and J by 7 bases, with 11 bases of the junction left unmatched. The germline CDR1 and CDR2 sequences are SGHNT and YYREEE (reference sequence). The CDR3 length is 14 residues. The DNA of the CDR3 is TGTGCCAGCCGTCTGGGCGGGAGTAGGAATGAGCAGTTCTTC. This encodes CASRLGGSRNEQFF.

The chain couples TRBV12-5 to TRBJ2-3; TRBD2 is a possible D gene (6 bases). The CDR3 loop spans 14 amino acids. The germline gives CDR1 LGHNT, CDR2 FRNRAP. Trimming cost V 4 bases and J 4 bases, with 12 bases left between them. In DNA form, the CDR3 reads TGTGCTAGTGGTTCGGGAGTTTGGGCAGATACGCAGTATTTT. Amino acids: CASGSGVWADTQYF.

This chain connects TRBV12-3 or TRBV12-4 to TRBJ2-5; 13 nucleotides match TRBD2. With 6 bases clipped from V and 2 bases from J, the junction kept 0 bases outside the gene matches. The CDR3 is made up of 14 amino acids. As DNA, the CDR3 is TGTGCCAGCAGGACTAGCGGGAGGCAAGAGACCCAGTACTTC. Translation gives CASRTSGRQETQYF.

This clonotype was observed at least ten times. The chain carries TRBV10-3 and TRBJ2-1; tentatively, D is TRBD2 (6 bases). Deletions cut 4 bases from V and 6 bases from J, with 16 bases between. Germline lookup yields CDR1 ENHRY and CDR2 SYGVKD. The CDR3 has 15 residues. CDR3 bases: TGTGCCATCAGTGCACGAACCGGGACTTCCAATGAGCAGTTCTTC. Translated, it gives CAISARTGTSNEQFF.

This chain uses TRBV3-1 with TRBJ2-1; 7 positions match TRBD2. This CDR3 spans 15 amino acids. V dropped 7 bases and J dropped 8; count of bases not matched to a gene: 14. The germline gives CDR1 LGHDT, CDR2 YNNKEL (reference sequence). The CDR3 bases are TGTGCCAGCACCCCCATAGCGGGTCCGGGGCATGAGCAGTTCTTC. Protein sequence: CASTPIAGPGHEQFF.

This clonotype was seen at least ten times. The chain carries TRBV27 and TRBJ2-7; weak D call: TRBD1 (5 bases). Trimming removed 4 bases from V and 0 bases from J, with 13 bases in between. Germline CDR1 and CDR2: MNHEY and SMNVEV (reference sequence). The CDR3 extends over 15 amino acids. The CDR3: CASSWGRAVSYEQYF. The DNA for the CDR3 is TGTGCCAGCAGTTGGGGCCGGGCGGTCTCCTACGAGCAGTACTTC.

This clonotype was seen more than once but under ten times. The chain has TRBV4-1 and TRBJ2-1; the match to TRBD2 covers 7 bases. CDR1 and CDR2 from the germline V gene are MGHRA and YSYEKL. This CDR3 has 16 residues. Losses at the gene ends were 1 base for V and 8 bases for J; bases not matched to a gene: 11. CDR3 DNA: TGCGCCAGCAGCCAAGTTTCGCGGGAGTATAGGTATGAGCAGTTCTTC. Encoded protein: CASSQVSREYRYEQFF.

The sample holds many counts of this clonotype. J is TRBJ2-7 and V is TRBV18; D gene uncertain. Trimming took off 3 bases at V and 3 bases at J, with 12 bases between the two ends. Germline assignment: CDR1 KGHSH and CDR2 LQKENI. The CDR3 has 14 amino acids. The CDR3 reads CASSPSAGHYEQYF. The CDR3 nucleotides read TGTGCCAGCTCACCCTCGGCCGGGCACTACGAGCAGTACTTC.

The chain uses TRBV6-5 and TRBJ2-7; D unresolved. Germline V lookup: CDR1 MNHEY, CDR2 SVGAGI. Trimming took off 4 bases at V and 0 bases at J, with 13 bases between the two ends. CDR3 length: 15 amino acids. This chain's CDR3 is CASSFGADFSYEQYF. The CDR3 region has the DNA TGTGCCAGCAGTTTCGGTGCCGATTTCTCCTACGAGCAGTACTTC.

The rearrangement uses TRBV5-1 and TRBJ1-4, with a possible D match to TRBD1 (6 bases). CDR1 SGHRS and CDR2 YFSETQ come from the germline V gene. The CDR3 is 15 amino acids. V was pared by 4 bases and J by 5 bases, with 15 bases between. CDR3 coding DNA: TGCGCCAGCAGCCTCACCGCGGGGGCGAATGAAAAACTGTTTTTT. It specifies CASSLTAGANEKLFF.

The chain couples TRBV6-5 to TRBJ2-1; TRBD1 matches at 8 bases. The length of the CDR3 is 15 residues. V dropped 5 bases and J dropped 7; count of bases not matched to a gene: 10. Germline loops: CDR1 MNHEY, CDR2 SVGAGI. The CDR3 bases are TGTGCCAGCAGTGCCCAACAGGGGGACTTAAATGAGCAGTTCTTC. Translation: CASSAQQGDLNEQFF.

The table lists this clonotype with many counts. This sequence joins TRBV6-2 or TRBV6-3 and TRBJ2-7; 10 bases match TRBD1. There are 15 residues in the CDR3. The V gene's germline CDR1 is MNHEY and CDR2 SVGEGT. V dropped 5 bases and J dropped 3; count of bases not matched to a gene: 7. CDR3: CASSAGTGAYYEQYF. As DNA, the CDR3 is TGTGCCAGCAGTGCCGGGACAGGGGCCTACTACGAGCAGTACTTC.